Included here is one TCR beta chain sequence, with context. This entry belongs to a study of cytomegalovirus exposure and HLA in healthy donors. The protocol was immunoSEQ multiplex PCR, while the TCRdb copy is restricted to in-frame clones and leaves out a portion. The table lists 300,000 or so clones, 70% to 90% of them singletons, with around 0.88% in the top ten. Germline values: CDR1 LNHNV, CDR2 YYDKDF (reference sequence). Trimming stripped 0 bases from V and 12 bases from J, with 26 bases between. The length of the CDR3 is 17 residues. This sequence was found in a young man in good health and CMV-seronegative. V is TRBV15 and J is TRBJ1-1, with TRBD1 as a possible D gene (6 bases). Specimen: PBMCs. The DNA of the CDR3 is TGTGCCACCAGCAGAGATCCACAGGGTGGTATCAGTGGGGAAACTTTCTTT. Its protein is CATSRDPQGGISGETFF.